This T cell receptor beta chain was documented in a study of technical replicates of blood from a handful of donors. Clones were sequenced by immunoSEQ multiplex PCR, and TCRdb holds only the in-frame ones, with some missing. The sample has 55,000 to 60,000 clones, about 94% seen once. The V and J ends lost 1 base and 1 base respectively, with 13 bases between them. The CDR3 covers 16 residues. In germline, CDR1 is LNHNV, CDR2 YYDKDF (reference sequence). The specimen was PBMCs. The V and J genes are TRBV15 and TRBJ1-1; no firm D call. This receptor was identified in a human donor in good health. Some clones in this sample may be carry-over from other donors' samples. The CDR3 DNA reads as TGTGCCACCAGCAGAGGGTCGGGAAGGGAGAACACTGAAGCTTTCTTT. Its protein product is CATSRGSGRENTEAFF.